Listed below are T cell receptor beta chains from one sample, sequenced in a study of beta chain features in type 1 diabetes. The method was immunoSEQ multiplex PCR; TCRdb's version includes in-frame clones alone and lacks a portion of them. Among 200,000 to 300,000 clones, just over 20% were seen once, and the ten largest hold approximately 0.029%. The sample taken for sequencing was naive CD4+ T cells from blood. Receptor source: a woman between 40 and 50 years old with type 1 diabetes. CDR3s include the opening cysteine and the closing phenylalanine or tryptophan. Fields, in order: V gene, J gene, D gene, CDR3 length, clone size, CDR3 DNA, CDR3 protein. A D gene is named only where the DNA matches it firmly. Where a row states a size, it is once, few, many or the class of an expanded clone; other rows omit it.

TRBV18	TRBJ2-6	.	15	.	TGTGCCAGCTCCCAGGGGCTCTCTGGGGCCAACGTCCTGACTTTC	CASSQGLSGANVLTF
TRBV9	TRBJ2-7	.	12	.	TGTGCCAGCAGCCATACAGGGGAGGAACAGTACTTC	CASSHTGEEQYF
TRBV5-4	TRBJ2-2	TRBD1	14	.	TGTGCCAGCAGCCGGATACAGGGGAACGGGGAGCTGTTTTTT	CASSRIQGNGELFF
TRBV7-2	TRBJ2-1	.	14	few	TGTGCCAGCTCTCCAGGGACTTCCTGGAATGAGCAGTTCTTC	CASSPGTSWNEQFF
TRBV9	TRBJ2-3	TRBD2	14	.	TGTGCCAGCAGCCCCCGACTAGCGACAGATACGCAGTATTTT	CASSPRLATDTQYF
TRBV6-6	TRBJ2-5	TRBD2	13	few	TGTGCCACCGGGGGGTCCTCCCCCGAGACCCAGTACTTC	CATGGSSPETQYF
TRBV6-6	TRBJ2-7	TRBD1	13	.	TGTGCCAGCACGAGGACAGGGAGCTACGAGCAGTACTTC	CASTRTGSYEQYF
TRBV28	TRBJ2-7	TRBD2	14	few	TGTGCCAGCAGTTTGACTAGCGGGTACTACGAGCAGTACTTC	CASSLTSGYYEQYF
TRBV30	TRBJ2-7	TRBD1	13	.	TGTGCCTGGAGCACAGGGGATTACGACGAGCAGTACTTC	CAWSTGDYDEQYF
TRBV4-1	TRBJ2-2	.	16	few	TGCGCCAGCAGCCAAGTGGGGGGTACTGTAACCGGGGAGCTGTTTTTT	CASSQVGGTVTGELFF
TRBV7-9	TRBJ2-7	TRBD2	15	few	TGTGCCAGCAGCTTTTCGCGGGAGGGCCGACACGAGCAGTACTTC	CASSFSREGRHEQYF
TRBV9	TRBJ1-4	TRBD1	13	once	TGTGCCAGCAGCGTAGCAGGGGGAGAAAAACTGTTTTTT	CASSVAGGEKLFF
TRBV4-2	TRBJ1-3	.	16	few	TGTGCCAGCAGCTCCGCGACTGACGTCTCTGGAAACACCATATATTTT	CASSSATDVSGNTIYF
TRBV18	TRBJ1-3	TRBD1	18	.	TGTGCCAGCTCACCGGCCAGACAGGGGGTAATCTCTGGAAACACCATATATTTT	CASSPARQGVISGNTIYF
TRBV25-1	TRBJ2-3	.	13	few	TGTGCCAGCAGTGACGGGGTCACAGATACGCAGTATTTT	CASSDGVTDTQYF
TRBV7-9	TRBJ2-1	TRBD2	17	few	TGTGCCAGCAGCCCGAGACTAGCGGGAGGACCATACGATGAGCAGTTCTTC	CASSPRLAGGPYDEQFF
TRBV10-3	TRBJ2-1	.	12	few	TGTGCCATCAGTGACCGAGCCCATGAGCAGTTCTTC	CAISDRAHEQFF
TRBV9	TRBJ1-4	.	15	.	TGTGCCAGCAGCGTAGTCGGGGGAAGAGGAGAAAAACTGTTTTTT	CASSVVGGRGEKLFF
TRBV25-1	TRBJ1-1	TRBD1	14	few	TGTGCCAGCGGCCGACAGGGACGCAACACTGAAGCTTTCTTT	CASGRQGRNTEAFF
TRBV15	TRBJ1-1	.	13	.	TGTGCCACCAGCACGGGGACGGGGGATGAAGCTTTCTTT	CATSTGTGDEAFF
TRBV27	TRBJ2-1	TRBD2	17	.	TGTGCCAGCAGTCCGTGGACTAGCGGGAGCTCCTACAATGAGCAGTTCTTC	CASSPWTSGSSYNEQFF
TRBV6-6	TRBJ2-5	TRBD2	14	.	TGTGCCAGCAGACCCGGGGGGGGGAAAGAGACCCAGTACTTC	CASRPGGGKETQYF
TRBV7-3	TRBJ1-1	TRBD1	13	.	TGTGCCAGCAGCGCCCAGGGGGACACTGAAGCTTTCTTT	CASSAQGDTEAFF
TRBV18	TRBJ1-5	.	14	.	TGTGCCAGCTCACCATGGACAGACAATCACCCCCAGCATTTT	CASSPWTDNHPQHF
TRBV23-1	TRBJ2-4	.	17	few	TGCGCCTCGCCTTGGGGCAGCGCGGCGGGGTCCAAAAACATTCAGTACTTC	CASPWGSAAGSKNIQYF
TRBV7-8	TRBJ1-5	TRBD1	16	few	TGTGCCAGCAGCTTGGGGGACAGGGGAAGCAATCAGCCCCAGCATTTT	CASSLGDRGSNQPQHF
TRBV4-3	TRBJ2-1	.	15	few	TGCGCCAGCAGCCTGCTTGGGAGCTCCTACAATGAGCAGTTCTTC	CASSLLGSSYNEQFF
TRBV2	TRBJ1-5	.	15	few	TGTGCCAGCAGTGGAGGGGGTTTTGGCAATCAGCCCCAGCATTTT	CASSGGGFGNQPQHF
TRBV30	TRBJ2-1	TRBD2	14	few	TGTGCCTGGAGATTCGGGGGAGGGACGCATGAGCAGTTCTTC	CAWRFGGGTHEQFF
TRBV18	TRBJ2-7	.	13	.	TGTGCCAGCTCACCGCGGGCCGGGGGCGAGCAGTACTTC	CASSPRAGGEQYF
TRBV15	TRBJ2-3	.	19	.	TGTGCCACCAGCAGAGATCTCGTGGCTGCCGGGGGTGGGGCAGATACGCAGTATTTT	CATSRDLVAAGGGADTQYF
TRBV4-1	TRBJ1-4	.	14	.	TGCGCCAGCGCCGACGGGAGCACAAATGAAAAACTGTTTTTT	CASADGSTNEKLFF